The 10 T cell receptor beta chains below were found in one sample sequenced in a study of blood T cell repertoires in COVID-19. TCRdb's copy holds only in-frame clones and misses some; the assay was immunoSEQ multiplex PCR. The sample gives about 200,000 clones, more than 75% of which show up once; around 5.2% is in the top ten. Sequences were obtained from peripheral blood. These receptors were taken from a woman aged 80 or over with acute or convalescent COVID-19.

The J gene is TRBJ2-3, the V gene TRBV18, with 7 bases fitting TRBD2. The trim removed 3 bases at V and 2 bases at J, leaving 2 bases unmatched. Germline V gene data show CDR1 as KGHSH and CDR2 as LQKENI. The CDR3 runs 14 residues. The CDR3 region has the DNA TGTGCCAGCTCACCTCTAGCGGCCACAGATACGCAGTATTTT. The encoded protein is CASSPLAATDTQYF.

This clone was picked up a small number of times. The chain recombines TRBV24-1 with TRBJ1-2, with TRBD1 as a possible D gene (6 bases). CDR3 size: 14 residues. Per germline, CDR1 KGHDR and CDR2 SFDVKD. The ends were cut back, 3 bases at V and 7 bases at J, with 14 bases in the middle. The CDR3 reads CATSDATGYGGYTF. The CDR3 DNA sequence: TGTGCCACCAGTGATGCAACAGGGTATGGTGGCTACACCTTC.

The rearrangement uses TRBV30 and TRBJ2-1, with 11 bases that match TRBD2. The CDR3 runs to 14 residues. The V and J ends lost 0 bases and 9 bases, in that order; junction bases with no gene match: 4. Germline loops: CDR1 GTSNPN, CDR2 SVGIG (reference sequence). CDR3 DNA sequence: TGTGCCTGGAGTGTTCTAGCGGGAGGAGGTGAGCAGTTCTTC. As protein: CAWSVLAGGGEQFF.

The chain is built from TRBV5-1 and TRBJ2-7, with D tentatively TRBD2 (6 bases). The CDR3 is 12 residues long. CDR1 and CDR2 (germline): SGHRS, YFSETQ. V gave up 3 bases and J gave up 5 bases, with 9 bases separating them. CDR3 in DNA: TGCGCCAGCAGCTCCGGGAGAGACGAGCAGTACTTC. Translation: CASSSGRDEQYF.

The count of this clone is one. This chain joins TRBV25-1 and TRBJ1-2, with D possibly being TRBD1 (5 bases). From germline, CDR1 is MGHDK and CDR2 SYGVNS. This CDR3 is built from 15 residues. V lost 5 bases and J 2 bases, leaving 15 bases between the germline ends. In DNA form, the CDR3 reads TGTGCCAGCAGTAGGACGGGAGAGGGGAACTATGGCTACACCTTC. Translation: CASSRTGEGNYGYTF.

The chain links TRBV5-5 to TRBJ1-1, with D possibly being TRBD1 (5 bases). V was cut by 1 base and J by 1 base, with 8 bases left in between. Germline V gene sequence: CDR1 SGHKS, CDR2 YYEKEE (reference sequence). CDR3 length equals 14 residues. The CDR3 DNA reads TGTGCCAGCAGCTTGTACGGGGGGAACACTGAAGCTTTCTTT. Protein: CASSLYGGNTEAFF.

The chain joins TRBV7-2 to TRBJ1-6; D uncertain. The CDR3 consists of 14 residues. Deletions cut 3 bases from V and 6 bases from J, with 9 bases between. The germline gives CDR1 SGHTA, CDR2 FQGNSA. The CDR3 nucleotides read TGTGCCAGCAGCTTCCTCGGCGGTAATTCACCCCTCCACTTT. This gives the protein CASSFLGGNSPLHF.

This rearrangement joins TRBV6-6 to TRBJ1-2; 7 bases line up with TRBD1. Germline V gene data show CDR1 as MNHNY and CDR2 as SVGAGI (reference sequence). The CDR3 sequence is 12 residues long. V trimming: 11 bases; J trimming: 5 bases; junction bases outside the gene matches: 8. In DNA form, the CDR3 reads TGTGCCGTGATAAACAGGGGTTATGGCTACACCTTC. Protein: CAVINRGYGYTF.

This clone occurred a few times. The V and J genes are TRBV10-2 and TRBJ1-1, with unresolved D. The length of the CDR3 is 13 residues. CDR1 WSHSY and CDR2 SAAADI come from the germline V gene. The V end lost 6 bases, the J end lost 3 bases, and 11 bases lay between the germline ends. Written as DNA, the CDR3 is TGCGCCAGCAGCCATGAAGAGGACACTGAAGCTTTCTTT. Amino acid sequence: CASSHEEDTEAFF.

The chain uses TRBV12-3 or TRBV12-4 and TRBJ1-1, with D maybe TRBD1 (5 bases). The V end lost 5 bases, the J end lost 8 bases, and 12 bases lay between the germline ends. The CDR3 is 12 amino acids. In nucleotides, the CDR3 is TGTGCCAGCAGTCCTGACAGCCAAGAAGCTTTCTTT. It yields the protein CASSPDSQEAFF.